Listed below are T cell receptor beta chains from one sample, sequenced in a study of shared clonotypes between healthy human individuals. Sequencing used immunoSEQ multiplex PCR; TCRdb keeps in-frame clones, though not all of them. There are about 1 million clones in the sample; around 75% occur only once, and roughly 1.5% lies in the top ten. Sequenced: memory CD4+ T cells sorted from blood. The source is a young man in good health. Each CDR3 is given with its conserved first and last residue. The order of the fields is V gene, D gene, J gene, clone size, CDR3 DNA, CDR3 protein. The D gene is left open where the match is weak. Only part of the rows carry a size: once, few, many, or a class if the clone is expanded.

V gene: TRBV11-2; D gene: -; J gene: TRBJ2-3; clone size: few; CDR3 DNA: TGTGCCAGCAGCTACGTCGGAGATACGCAGTATTTT; CDR3 protein: CASSYVGDTQYF
V gene: TRBV25-1; D gene: TRBD1; J gene: TRBJ1-2; clone size: -; CDR3 DNA: TGTGCCAGCAGTGACCTCGGACAGGAGGTATATGGCTACACCTTC; CDR3 protein: CASSDLGQEVYGYTF
V gene: TRBV28; D gene: -; J gene: TRBJ2-7; clone size: -; CDR3 DNA: TGTGCCAGCAGTTTACAGGGGAGATCGACCTACGAGCAGTACTTC; CDR3 protein: CASSLQGRSTYEQYF
V gene: TRBV9; D gene: TRBD2; J gene: TRBJ2-5; clone size: few; CDR3 DNA: TGTGCCAGCAGCGTAGCGGGCGGGAGGGCCCGGGAGACCCAGTACTTC; CDR3 protein: CASSVAGGRARETQYF
V gene: TRBV6-5; D gene: -; J gene: TRBJ2-3; clone size: -; CDR3 DNA: TGTGCCAGCACCCGGGACGGCAGCACAGATACGCAGTATTTT; CDR3 protein: CASTRDGSTDTQYF
V gene: TRBV6-5; D gene: -; J gene: TRBJ2-7; clone size: -; CDR3 DNA: TGTGCCACCCAGGGTGACAGCTCCTACGAGCAGTACTTC; CDR3 protein: CATQGDSSYEQYF
V gene: TRBV28; D gene: -; J gene: TRBJ1-2; clone size: -; CDR3 DNA: TGTGCCAGCAGTTTAACAGTCCCCTTAAACTATGGCTACACCTTC; CDR3 protein: CASSLTVPLNYGYTF
V gene: TRBV5-4; D gene: -; J gene: TRBJ2-3; clone size: -; CDR3 DNA: TGTGCCAGCAGCTTGGACAGGAATACGCAGTATTTT; CDR3 protein: CASSLDRNTQYF
V gene: TRBV5-1; D gene: TRBD1; J gene: TRBJ2-5; clone size: once; CDR3 DNA: TGCGCCAGCAGCTTGGCCGGACAGGGGACCTCAGAAACCCAGTACTTC; CDR3 protein: CASSLAGQGTSETQYF
V gene: TRBV15; D gene: -; J gene: TRBJ1-1; clone size: -; CDR3 DNA: TGTGCCACCAGCAGAGATGGGGGTAACACTGAAGCTTTCTTT; CDR3 protein: CATSRDGGNTEAFF
V gene: TRBV7-8; D gene: -; J gene: TRBJ1-4; clone size: -; CDR3 DNA: TGTGCCAGCAGCTCATGGACTGGAACTAATGAAAAACTGTTTTTT; CDR3 protein: CASSSWTGTNEKLFF
V gene: TRBV10-3; D gene: -; J gene: TRBJ1-1; clone size: -; CDR3 DNA: TGTGCCATCAGTGAGTCGACGCGCACTGAAGCTTTCTTT; CDR3 protein: CAISESTRTEAFF
V gene: TRBV10-1; D gene: -; J gene: TRBJ2-7; clone size: many; CDR3 DNA: TGCGCCAGCGGCGACCAGTTCGGGGAGCAGTACTTC; CDR3 protein: CASGDQFGEQYF
V gene: TRBV27; D gene: TRBD1; J gene: TRBJ1-1; clone size: -; CDR3 DNA: TGTGCCAGCAGTTTCCGAGGACAGGAAGCAGCTTTCTTT; CDR3 protein: CASSFRGQEAAFF
V gene: TRBV2; D gene: TRBD1; J gene: TRBJ1-3; clone size: once; CDR3 DNA: TGTGCCAGCGGTTCAGACAGGGCCAACGGAAACACCATATATTTT; CDR3 protein: CASGSDRANGNTIYF
V gene: TRBV4-1; D gene: TRBD1; J gene: TRBJ1-1; clone size: once; CDR3 DNA: TGCGCCAGCAGCCAACCCTACAGGGGAGAAACTGAAGCTTTCTTT; CDR3 protein: CASSQPYRGETEAFF
V gene: TRBV6-1; D gene: -; J gene: TRBJ2-7; clone size: -; CDR3 DNA: TGTGCCAGCAGATCAGGGCCCCAGGGCACCTACGAGCAGTACTTC; CDR3 protein: CASRSGPQGTYEQYF
V gene: TRBV27; D gene: -; J gene: TRBJ2-5; clone size: -; CDR3 DNA: TGTGCCAGCAGACGACAGGAGCGAGGGACCCAGTACTTC; CDR3 protein: CASRRQERGTQYF
V gene: TRBV19; D gene: TRBD2; J gene: TRBJ2-7; clone size: -; CDR3 DNA: TGTGCCAGTAGTATGGATCGGGCTAGCGGAGTCTACGAGCAGTACTTC; CDR3 protein: CASSMDRASGVYEQYF
V gene: TRBV19; D gene: TRBD2; J gene: TRBJ2-1; clone size: -; CDR3 DNA: TGTGCCAGTAGTATAGCCGCTAGCGGGGCCTACAATGAGCAGTTCTTC; CDR3 protein: CASSIAASGAYNEQFF
V gene: TRBV7-6; D gene: TRBD2; J gene: TRBJ2-3; clone size: -; CDR3 DNA: TGTGCCAGCAGCTTAGTCGGCGGGGGGATCACAGATACGCAGTATTTT; CDR3 protein: CASSLVGGGITDTQYF
V gene: TRBV6-6; D gene: -; J gene: TRBJ2-7; clone size: -; CDR3 DNA: TGTGCCAGCAGTTTGACGTCAGGGGCGCAGTACTTC; CDR3 protein: CASSLTSGAQYF
V gene: TRBV28; D gene: -; J gene: TRBJ1-4; clone size: -; CDR3 DNA: TGTGCCAGCAGTTTAACAGGGCGCGCTAATGAAAAACTGTTTTTT; CDR3 protein: CASSLTGRANEKLFF
V gene: TRBV30; D gene: TRBD1; J gene: TRBJ1-5; clone size: -; CDR3 DNA: TGTGCCTGGAGTGGGGGACAGCAAAATCAGCCCCAGCATTTT; CDR3 protein: CAWSGGQQNQPQHF
V gene: TRBV5-1; D gene: -; J gene: TRBJ1-4; clone size: -; CDR3 DNA: TGCGCCAGCAGCTCTTTAGGGGGGCTGGTGACTAATGAAAAACTGTTTTTT; CDR3 protein: CASSSLGGLVTNEKLFF
V gene: TRBV12-2; D gene: -; J gene: TRBJ2-3; clone size: -; CDR3 DNA: TGTGCAAGTCGCTTTATAACTAGCGGGAGGAGTGTAGATACGCAGTATTTT; CDR3 protein: CASRFITSGRSVDTQYF
V gene: TRBV6-1; D gene: TRBD2; J gene: TRBJ2-5; clone size: -; CDR3 DNA: TGTGCCAGCAGTGTTTTCACCGGGACTAGCCAAGAGACCCAGTACTTC; CDR3 protein: CASSVFTGTSQETQYF
V gene: TRBV21-1; D gene: -; J gene: TRBJ1-2; clone size: -; CDR3 DNA: TGTGCCAGCAGCGCCGACCAGAGACAGAACTATGGCTACACCTTC; CDR3 protein: CASSADQRQNYGYTF
V gene: TRBV6-1; D gene: TRBD2; J gene: TRBJ2-7; clone size: -; CDR3 DNA: TGTGCCAGCAGTGAAGGGGCTAGCGGGGCCTACGAGCAGTACTTC; CDR3 protein: CASSEGASGAYEQYF
V gene: TRBV9; D gene: TRBD2; J gene: TRBJ2-3; clone size: -; CDR3 DNA: TGTGCCAGCAGCTCACTAGCGGGGGGTGGAGATACGCAGTATTTT; CDR3 protein: CASSSLAGGGDTQYF
V gene: TRBV15; D gene: TRBD2; J gene: TRBJ2-5; clone size: many; CDR3 DNA: TGTGCCACCAGCAGAGAAAGGACTAGCGGAAAAGAGACCCAGTACTTC; CDR3 protein: CATSRERTSGKETQYF
V gene: TRBV6-4; D gene: -; J gene: TRBJ2-3; clone size: -; CDR3 DNA: TGTGCCAGCAGCAAAAACAGTCGAAGCACAGATACGCAGTATTTT; CDR3 protein: CASSKNSRSTDTQYF
V gene: TRBV10-3; D gene: -; J gene: TRBJ1-1; clone size: -; CDR3 DNA: TGTGCCATCAATAGGGCAGATAACACTGAAGCTTTCTTT; CDR3 protein: CAINRADNTEAFF
V gene: TRBV5-6; D gene: TRBD1; J gene: TRBJ1-1; clone size: few; CDR3 DNA: TGTGCCAGCAGCCCCGGGACAGGCGGGAGGGCTTTCTTT; CDR3 protein: CASSPGTGGRAFF
V gene: TRBV11-2; D gene: -; J gene: TRBJ1-5; clone size: -; CDR3 DNA: TGTGCCAGCAGCCTAAACTACGGCAATCAGCCCCAGCATTTT; CDR3 protein: CASSLNYGNQPQHF
V gene: TRBV6-6; D gene: -; J gene: TRBJ1-6; clone size: -; CDR3 DNA: TGTGCCAGCAGTTACCAGGGAATAGAGTCACCCCTCCACTTT; CDR3 protein: CASSYQGIESPLHF
V gene: TRBV4-1; D gene: -; J gene: TRBJ1-2; clone size: -; CDR3 DNA: TGCGCCAGCAGCCAGGCCTGGACAAGGAGCTATGGCTACACCTTC; CDR3 protein: CASSQAWTRSYGYTF
V gene: TRBV15; D gene: -; J gene: TRBJ1-1; clone size: -; CDR3 DNA: TGTGCCACCAGCAGAGAAACAGGGAAAACTGAAGCTTTCTTT; CDR3 protein: CATSRETGKTEAFF
V gene: TRBV18; D gene: -; J gene: TRBJ2-4; clone size: -; CDR3 DNA: TGTGCCAGCTCACCACCTGTGGGGTCTCGGGACATTCAGTACTTC; CDR3 protein: CASSPPVGSRDIQYF
V gene: TRBV9; D gene: TRBD1; J gene: TRBJ1-1; clone size: -; CDR3 DNA: TGTGCCAGCAGCGTAGAGCCCCCAGGGACAGGGGGCACTGAAGCTTTCTTT; CDR3 protein: CASSVEPPGTGGTEAFF
V gene: TRBV7-9; D gene: TRBD1; J gene: TRBJ1-5; clone size: -; CDR3 DNA: TGTGCCAGCAGCCGACAGGGGAGCAATCAGCCCCAGCATTTT; CDR3 protein: CASSRQGSNQPQHF
V gene: TRBV7-9; D gene: -; J gene: TRBJ2-7; clone size: -; CDR3 DNA: TGTGCCAGCAATCTGGGGGCAAACTCCTACGAGCAGTACTTC; CDR3 protein: CASNLGANSYEQYF
V gene: TRBV18; D gene: -; J gene: TRBJ1-1; clone size: -; CDR3 DNA: TGTGCCAGCTCAGAAGGGGGGGGCATCAAGGTGGCTGAAGCTTTCTTT; CDR3 protein: CASSEGGGIKVAEAFF
V gene: TRBV4-3; D gene: -; J gene: TRBJ1-5; clone size: few; CDR3 DNA: TGCGCCAGCAGCCAAGGGGTGGGACAGCCCCAGCATTTT; CDR3 protein: CASSQGVGQPQHF
V gene: TRBV18; D gene: -; J gene: TRBJ1-2; clone size: -; CDR3 DNA: TGTGCCAGCTCACCAGGGTCGACTGATTTCTATGGCTACACCTTC; CDR3 protein: CASSPGSTDFYGYTF
V gene: TRBV7-2; D gene: -; J gene: TRBJ2-3; clone size: once; CDR3 DNA: TGTGCCAGCAGGAAGGGGGGGAGCACAGATACGCAGTATTTT; CDR3 protein: CASRKGGSTDTQYF
V gene: TRBV5-1; D gene: TRBD1; J gene: TRBJ1-1; clone size: -; CDR3 DNA: TGCGCCAGCAGCTTGTTCGCAGGGGGGAACACTGAAGCTTTCTTT; CDR3 protein: CASSLFAGGNTEAFF
V gene: TRBV13; D gene: -; J gene: TRBJ2-7; clone size: -; CDR3 DNA: TGTGCCAGCAGCGGGGGACTTCGTTACGAGCAGTACTTC; CDR3 protein: CASSGGLRYEQYF
V gene: TRBV10-3; D gene: TRBD1; J gene: TRBJ1-1; clone size: few; CDR3 DNA: TGTGCCATCAGTGAGTCCACAGGGGGCACTGAAGCTTTCTTT; CDR3 protein: CAISESTGGTEAFF
V gene: TRBV5-1; D gene: TRBD1; J gene: TRBJ2-7; clone size: -; CDR3 DNA: TGCGCCAGTAGATCGACAGGGGGCTCCTACGAGCAGTACTTC; CDR3 protein: CASRSTGGSYEQYF
V gene: TRBV6-1; D gene: -; J gene: TRBJ1-5; clone size: many; CDR3 DNA: TGTGCCAGCAGTGAGCTGCGCTCCGGGCGAGGGCATTTT; CDR3 protein: CASSELRSGRGHF
V gene: TRBV7-9; D gene: -; J gene: TRBJ2-2; clone size: few; CDR3 DNA: TGTGCCAGCAGCTTAGCGGGAGATGGCACCGGGGAGCTGTTTTTT; CDR3 protein: CASSLAGDGTGELFF
V gene: TRBV9; D gene: -; J gene: TRBJ2-5; clone size: -; CDR3 DNA: TGTGCCAGCAGCGTTACAGATCAAGAGACCCAGTACTTC; CDR3 protein: CASSVTDQETQYF